The next 27 T cell receptor beta chains were all read from a single sample in a study of blood T cell repertoires in COVID-19. The table came from immunoSEQ multiplex PCR; TCRdb's copy has only in-frame clones and leaves some out. Of about 370,000 clones listed, approximately 92% are singletons. Sequencing was carried out using PBMCs or T cells enriched from blood (not recorded which). The receptor set was obtained from a young man who had recovered from COVID-19.

The chain employs TRBV7-3 and TRBJ2-5, with a weak D call TRBD2 (7 bases). This CDR3 is 16 amino acids long. V was pared by 5 bases and J by 4 bases, with 20 bases between. Germline values: CDR1 SGHTA, CDR2 FQGTGA. For the CDR3, the DNA is TGTGCCAGCAGCCCTGTGAAGGGGGGGCCGGGAGAGACCCAGTACTTC. Amino acids: CASSPVKGGPGETQYF.

J is TRBJ2-3 and V is TRBV7-9; TRBD2 agrees at 9 bases. The V gene's germline CDR1 is SEHNR and CDR2 FQNEAQ (reference sequence). V trimming: 3 bases; J trimming: 4 bases; junction bases outside the gene matches: 8. The CDR3 has 16 residues. The CDR3 protein is CASSFLAGGQADTQYF. The CDR3 bases are TGTGCCAGCAGCTTCCTCGCGGGAGGGCAGGCAGATACGCAGTATTTT.

This chain joins TRBV3-1 (or the pseudogene TRBV3-2) and TRBJ1-2; the match to TRBD1 covers 7 bases. CDR1 LGHDT and CDR2 YNNKEL come from the germline V gene (reference sequence). J was trimmed by 2 bases and V by 4 bases; bases with no gene match: 7. The CDR3 extends over 15 amino acids. The CDR3 DNA follows: TGTGCCAGCAGCCCGACAGGGATGGCCAACTATGGCTACACCTTC. This translates into CASSPTGMANYGYTF.

The chain uses TRBV4-1 and TRBJ2-7, with a tentative D call TRBD2 (6 bases). The CDR3 length is 14 residues. V lost 3 bases to trimming and J lost 3 bases, with 12 bases between them. Per the germline V gene, CDR1 is MGHRA and CDR2 is YSYEKL. DNA for the CDR3: TGCGCCAGCAGCCATCCGGGACTTAGCTACGAGCAGTACTTC. Translating it yields CASSHPGLSYEQYF.

The chain joins TRBV2 to TRBJ1-2, with TRBD1 as a possible D gene (5 bases). This CDR3 comprises 14 residues. Deletions cut 6 bases from V and 2 bases from J, with 13 bases between. Germline V gene lookup returns CDR1 SNHLY and CDR2 FYNNEI. CDR3 nucleotide sequence: TGTGCCAGCAGGACAGAGCCACTGAACTATGGCTACACCTTC. Translation gives CASRTEPLNYGYTF.

V and J are TRBV6-5 and TRBJ1-2; the D gene is possibly TRBD1 (5 bases). Germline V gene data show CDR1 as MNHEY and CDR2 as SVGAGI. Deletions cut 6 bases from V and 2 bases from J, with 13 bases between. CDR3 length equals 14 residues. The DNA for the CDR3 is TGTGCCAGCAGCCGCGGGACCTCGAACTATGGCTACACCTTC. This gives the protein CASSRGTSNYGYTF.

The J gene is TRBJ2-6, the V gene TRBV27; no reliable D call. Germline assignment: CDR1 MNHEY and CDR2 SMNVEV (reference sequence). The V gene lost 6 bases and the J gene lost 4 bases, with 10 bases spanning the gap. This CDR3 is built from 14 residues. CDR3 sequence (DNA): TGTGCCAGCAGCCTACGTTTGGGGGCCAACGTCCTGACTTTC. Encoded protein: CASSLRLGANVLTF.

This rearrangement joins TRBV5-4 to TRBJ2-7, with D tentatively TRBD2 (5 bases). The CDR3 contains 13 residues. Germline V gene data show CDR1 as SGHNT and CDR2 as YYREEE (reference sequence). The V end lost 4 bases, the J end lost 4 bases, and 12 bases lay between the germline ends. CDR3 bases: TGTGCCAGCAGCCCTTTCGGGGTGTACGAGCAGTACTTC. Translated, it gives CASSPFGVYEQYF.

The CDR3 DNA reads TGTGCCAGTAGAGACCACAGAAATCAGCCCCAGCATTTT. Amino acid sequence: CASRDHRNQPQHF. This chain connects TRBV19 to TRBJ1-5; D gene uncertain. CDR1 is LNHDA and CDR2 is SQIVND in the germline V gene (reference sequence). This CDR3 contains 13 residues. V was shortened by 6 bases and J by 4 bases, with 10 bases between the two germline ends. The variable domain in full, with the rest retrieved from reference TRBV19 and TRBJ1-5, is DGGITQSPKYLFRKEGQNVTLSCEQNLNHDAMYWYRQDPGQGLRLIYYSQIVNDFQKGDIAEGYSVSREKKESFPLTVTSAQKNPTAFYLCASRDHRNQPQHFGDGTRLSIL.

The rearrangement links TRBV7-8 to TRBJ2-2, with 10 bases fitting TRBD1. V lost 7 bases, J lost 7 bases, and 6 bases stayed unmatched. Per germline, CDR1 SGHVS and CDR2 FQNEAQ. The CDR3 loop spans 14 amino acids. The CDR3 loop is CASTRQGARGELFF. CDR3 nucleotides: TGTGCCAGCACTAGACAGGGGGCTCGCGGGGAGCTGTTTTTT.

The chain couples TRBV9 to TRBJ2-2; D unclear. Trimming removed 0 bases from V and 1 base from J, with 7 bases in between. The length of the CDR3 is 15 residues. The germline V gene has CDR1 SGDLS and CDR2 YYNGEE. CDR3 sequence (DNA): TGTGCCAGCAGCGTAGCGAGAAAGAACACCGGGGAGCTGTTTTTT. It codes for CASSVARKNTGELFF. Supplemented by reference TRBV9 and TRBJ2-2, the full variable domain reads DSGVTQTPKHLITATGQRVTLRCSPRSGDLSVYWYQQSLDQGLQFLIQYYNGEERAKGNILERFSAQQFPDLHSELNLSSLELGDSALYFCASSVARKNTGELFFGEGSRLTVL.

The chain couples TRBV24-1 to TRBJ1-1; 7 bases are shared with TRBD1. The CDR3 length is 14 residues. Trimming took 6 bases from V and 1 from J; bases not matched to a gene: 4. Germline assignment: CDR1 KGHDR and CDR2 SFDVKD. This CDR3 is CATSPQGGNTEAFF. CDR3 nucleotides: TGTGCCACCAGTCCCCAGGGGGGGAACACTGAAGCTTTCTTT.

The V gene is TRBV5-1, the J gene TRBJ1-6; 7 bases align to TRBD1. There are 15 residues in the CDR3. V shed 0 bases, J shed 10 bases, and the junction held 7 bases outside the gene matches. Per the germline V gene, CDR1 is SGHRS and CDR2 is YFSETQ. CDR3 sequence (DNA): TGCGCCAGCAGCTTGGCCGGCAGGGGGGAGTCACCCCTCCACTTT. Residues: CASSLAGRGESPLHF.

This chain joins TRBV20-1 and TRBJ1-5, with TRBD1 matching over 9 bases. The V gene's germline CDR1 is DFQATT and CDR2 SNEGSKA (reference sequence). J was trimmed by 6 bases and V by 3 bases; bases with no gene match: 9. This CDR3 contains 15 residues. The CDR3 nucleotides read TGCAGTGCTAGTCCCCCGGGACAGGGTAGTCAGCCCCAGCATTTT. Its protein product is CSASPPGQGSQPQHF.

V and J are TRBV28 and TRBJ1-2, with 10 nucleotides matching TRBD1. The CDR3 runs 14 residues. Unmatched junction bases numbered 4, after V lost 5 bases and J lost 4 bases. Germline V lookup: CDR1 MDHEN, CDR2 SYDVKM. The CDR3 reads CASSPGTGVYGYTF. CDR3 DNA sequence: TGTGCCAGCAGTCCCGGGACAGGGGTCTATGGCTACACCTTC.

This clone is a singleton in its sample. The V and J genes are TRBV7-9 and TRBJ2-1, with TRBD2 matching 9 bases. Trimming took 5 bases from V and 3 from J; bases not matched to a gene: 8. The CDR3 is made up of 16 amino acids. From germline, CDR1 is SEHNR and CDR2 FQNEAQ (reference sequence). The CDR3 DNA reads TGTGCCAGCAGCGTCCAAGCGGGAGGTAGCTACAATGAGCAGTTCTTC. This translates into CASSVQAGGSYNEQFF.

The rearrangement uses TRBV5-6 and TRBJ1-1; D gene ambiguous. Germline V gives CDR1 SGHDT, CDR2 YYEEEE. The CDR3 is made up of 15 amino acids. V was cut by 4 bases and J by 5 bases, with 18 bases left in between. The CDR3 sequence: CASSEDPGMGTEAFF. The CDR3 nucleotides are TGTGCCAGCAGCGAAGACCCGGGAATGGGGACTGAAGCTTTCTTT.

The CDR3 here is CASSLVTGVEQYF. The CDR3, as DNA: TGTGCCAGCAGCTTAGTCACGGGGGTCGAGCAGTACTTC. The chain is built from TRBV7-2 and TRBJ2-7; D may be TRBD2 (6 bases). Germline lookup yields CDR1 SGHTA and CDR2 FQGNSA. V was trimmed by 1 base and J by 6 bases, leaving 10 bases between them. The CDR3 contains 13 residues. Full variable domain (remainder filled in from reference TRBV7-2 and TRBJ2-7): GAGVSQSPSNKVTEKGKDVELRCDPISGHTALYWYRQSLGQGLEFLIYFQGNSAPDKSGLPSDRFSAERTGGSVSTLTIQRTQQEDSAVYLCASSLVTGVEQYFGPGTRLTVT.

For the CDR3, the DNA is TGTGCCAGCTCACCAAAGGGCGGGGGAGAGACCCAGTACTTC. This translates into CASSPKGGGETQYF. The V call is TRBV18, the J call TRBJ2-5; TRBD2 matches at 7 bases. Trimming removed 2 bases from V and 4 bases from J; junction bases left unmatched: 4. CDR1 and CDR2 from the germline V gene are KGHSH and LQKENI. The CDR3 is 14 amino acids.

The J gene is TRBJ2-5, the V gene TRBV6-5, with a weak D call TRBD2 (6 bases). CDR1 and CDR2 (germline): MNHEY, SVGAGI. CDR3 length equals 14 residues. V was pared by 6 bases and J by 0 bases, with 11 bases between. The chain's CDR3 is CASRPRDYQETQYF. For the CDR3, the DNA is TGTGCCAGCAGGCCCCGGGACTACCAAGAGACCCAGTACTTC.

The CDR3 region has the DNA TGTGCCAGCAGCTTGGTTGGTACAGGACTAGCGGGGGGTTCAGAGACCCAGTACTTC. Amino acids: CASSLVGTGLAGGSETQYF. The chain carries TRBV5-5 and TRBJ2-5; TRBD2 matches at 14 bases. The germline V gene encodes CDR1 SGHKS and CDR2 YYEKEE (reference sequence). J gave up 4 bases and V 0 bases, and 11 bases lay outside the gene matches. The CDR3 sequence is 19 residues long.

V is TRBV18 and J is TRBJ1-4; TRBD1 agrees at 9 bases. Germline V gene lookup returns CDR1 KGHSH and CDR2 LQKENI. The CDR3 runs to 15 residues. V was pared by 3 bases and J by 7 bases, with 6 bases of the junction left unmatched. CDR3: CASSPGTGWGEKLFF. CDR3 DNA sequence: TGTGCCAGCTCACCCGGGACAGGGTGGGGTGAAAAACTGTTTTTT.

The genes are TRBV7-8 and TRBJ1-5; tentatively, D is TRBD1 (5 bases). V gave up 1 base and J gave up 2 bases, with 12 bases separating them. This CDR3 spans 16 amino acids. Germline V lookup: CDR1 SGHVS, CDR2 FQNEAQ. Here the CDR3 reads CASSLGPGGGNQPQHF. The CDR3 DNA reads TGTGCCAGCAGCTTAGGCCCCGGGGGGGGCAATCAGCCCCAGCATTTT.

The chain has TRBV7-2 and TRBJ2-1; tentatively, D is TRBD1 (5 bases). V gave up 5 bases and J gave up 5 bases, with 22 bases separating them. The germline V gene has CDR1 SGHTA and CDR2 FQGNSA. This CDR3 spans 17 amino acids. The DNA of the CDR3 is TGTGCCAGCAGCAGACGGCGCTGGGCAGGGCACGACAATGAGCAGTTCTTC. It encodes CASSRRRWAGHDNEQFF.

Only a few counts were recorded for this clone. The chain is built from TRBV30 and TRBJ1-3; possibly TRBD1 for D (6 bases). CDR1 GTSNPN and CDR2 SVGIG come from the germline V gene (reference sequence). The CDR3 has 15 amino acids. V shed 3 bases and J shed 0 bases, with 12 bases lying between them. CDR3 region: CAWSPDSLSGNTIYF. Here the CDR3 DNA reads TGTGCCTGGAGCCCGGACAGCCTCTCTGGAAACACCATATATTTT.

V gene TRBV7-3 combines with J gene TRBJ1-2, with 10 bases identical to TRBD1. V shed 5 bases and J 4 bases; nucleotides not matched to a gene: 4. The CDR3 is 14 amino acids. The germline V gene has CDR1 SGHTA and CDR2 FQGTGA. The CDR3 sequence: CASSLTGGVYGYTF. The CDR3 coding sequence is TGTGCCAGCAGCCTGACAGGGGGCGTCTATGGCTACACCTTC.

The J gene is TRBJ1-1, the V gene TRBV7-2; no reliable D call. CDR1 is SGHTA and CDR2 is FQGNSA in the germline V gene. V was clipped by 0 bases and J by 11 bases, with 7 bases between them. The CDR3 spans 11 residues. CDR3 loop: CASSLAYVAFF. As DNA, the CDR3 is TGTGCCAGCAGCTTAGCGTATGTGGCTTTCTTT.